Below are 5 T cell receptor beta chains sequenced from a single sample in a study of cytomegalovirus exposure and HLA in healthy donors. PCR involved 60 Vbeta and 13 Jbeta primers. Libraries were prepared by immunoSEQ multiplex PCR; TCRdb keeps only in-frame clonotypes and omits some of them. The table has roughly 140,000 clones, around 78% seen once. The sample comprised PBMCs. Receptor source: a woman under 30 in good health and CMV-seropositive.

The genes are TRBV14 and TRBJ2-4, with 7 bases matching TRBD2. J was trimmed by 8 bases and V by 6 bases; bases with no gene match: 4. Looked up from germline, CDR1 is SGHDN and CDR2 is FVKESK. CDR3 size: 12 residues. CDR3 residues: CASSSGWDIQYF. The CDR3 DNA sequence: TGTGCCAGCAGTAGCGGGTGGGACATTCAGTACTTC.

The chain combines TRBV19 with TRBJ1-1; a weak D match, TRBD1 (5 bases). V gave up 6 bases and J gave up 3 bases, with 11 bases separating them. CDR3 length equals 13 residues. Germline loops: CDR1 LNHDA, CDR2 SQIVND (reference sequence). CDR3 coding DNA: TGTGCCAGTAGCCCAGGGTGGTACACTGAAGCTTTCTTT. Translation gives CASSPGWYTEAFF.

The genes are TRBV7-2 and TRBJ2-1, with D uncertain. V dropped 5 bases and J dropped 7 bases, with 12 bases sitting between them. The germline V gene encodes CDR1 SGHTA and CDR2 FQGNSA. This CDR3 spans 13 amino acids. The CDR3 sequence is CASSQTLSNEQFF. DNA for the CDR3: TGTGCCAGCAGCCAAACTTTGAGTAATGAGCAGTTCTTC.

The V gene is TRBV27, the J gene TRBJ1-2; D is possibly TRBD1 (5 bases). The V and J ends lost 2 bases and 3 bases respectively, with 13 bases between them. CDR1 is MNHEY, CDR2 SMNVEV, per germline (reference sequence). This CDR3 is built from 15 residues. CDR3 sequence (DNA): TGTGCCAGCAGTTTAGATGGCAGGGACTACTATGGCTACACCTTC. Protein: CASSLDGRDYYGYTF.

This clone was seen only once. This chain links TRBV5-4 with TRBJ2-1; D is perhaps TRBD2 (5 bases). The CDR3 extends over 15 amino acids. Trimming took off 2 bases at V and 2 bases at J, with 11 bases between the two ends. The germline V gene encodes CDR1 SGHNT and CDR2 YYREEE (reference sequence). CDR3 protein: CASSFNGVAYNEQFF. DNA for the CDR3: TGTGCCAGCAGCTTCAACGGGGTTGCCTACAATGAGCAGTTCTTC.